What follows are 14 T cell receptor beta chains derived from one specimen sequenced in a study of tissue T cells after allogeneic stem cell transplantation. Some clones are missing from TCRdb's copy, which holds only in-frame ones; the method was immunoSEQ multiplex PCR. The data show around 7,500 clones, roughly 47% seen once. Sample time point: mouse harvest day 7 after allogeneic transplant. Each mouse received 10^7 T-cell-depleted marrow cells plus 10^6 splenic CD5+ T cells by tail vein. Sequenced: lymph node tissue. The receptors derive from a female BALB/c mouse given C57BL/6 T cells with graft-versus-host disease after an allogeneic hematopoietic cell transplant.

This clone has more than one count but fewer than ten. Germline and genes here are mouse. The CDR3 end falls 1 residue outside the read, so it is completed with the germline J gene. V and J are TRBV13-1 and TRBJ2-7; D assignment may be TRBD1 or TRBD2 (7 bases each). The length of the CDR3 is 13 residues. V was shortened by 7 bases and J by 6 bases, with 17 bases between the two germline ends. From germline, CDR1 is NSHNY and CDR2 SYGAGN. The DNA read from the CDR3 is TGTGCCAGCGGTTTGCAGGGGGGGGTTGAACAGTAC. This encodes CASGLQGGVEQY. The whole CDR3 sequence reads CASGLQGGVEQYF.

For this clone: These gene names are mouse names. Incomplete CDR3 DNA: TGTGCCAGCAGCCCCTCCGGGACTGGGGATGCTGAGCAGTTC. Amino acid sequence: CASSPSGTGDAEQF. The whole CDR3 region reads CASSPSGTGDAEQFF. The chain is built from TRBV5 and TRBJ2-1; 10 nucleotides line up with TRBD2. The read ends 1 residue before the CDR3 terminus; that terminus is restored from the germline J gene. Trimming took 4 bases from V and 5 from J; bases not matched to a gene: 5. This CDR3 spans 15 amino acids. Germline V lookup: CDR1 LGHNA, CDR2 YNLKQL (reference sequence).

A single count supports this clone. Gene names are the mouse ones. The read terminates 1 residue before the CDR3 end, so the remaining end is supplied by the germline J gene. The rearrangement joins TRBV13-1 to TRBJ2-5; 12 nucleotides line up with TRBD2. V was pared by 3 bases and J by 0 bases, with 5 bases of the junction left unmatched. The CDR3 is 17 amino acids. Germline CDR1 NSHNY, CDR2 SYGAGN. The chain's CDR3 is CASSADWGGFNQDTQYF. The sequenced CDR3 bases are TGTGCCAGCAGTGCGGACTGGGGGGGGTTTAACCAAGACACCCAGTAC.

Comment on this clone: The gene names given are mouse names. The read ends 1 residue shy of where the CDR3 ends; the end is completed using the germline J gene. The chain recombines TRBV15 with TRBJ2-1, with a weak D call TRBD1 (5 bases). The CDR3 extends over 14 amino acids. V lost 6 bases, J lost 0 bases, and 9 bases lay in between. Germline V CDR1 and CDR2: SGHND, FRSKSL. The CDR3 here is CASSLQGNYAEQFF. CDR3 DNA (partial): TGTGCCAGCAGCCTTCAGGGTAACTATGCTGAGCAGTTC.

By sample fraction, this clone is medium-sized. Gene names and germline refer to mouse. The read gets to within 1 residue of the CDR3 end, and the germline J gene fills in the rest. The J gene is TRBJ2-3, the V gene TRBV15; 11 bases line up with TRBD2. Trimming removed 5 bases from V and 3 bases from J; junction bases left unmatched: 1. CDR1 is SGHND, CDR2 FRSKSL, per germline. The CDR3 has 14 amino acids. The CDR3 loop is CASSGTGGAETLYF. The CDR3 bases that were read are TGTGCCAGCAGTGGGACTGGGGGAGCAGAAACGCTGTAT.

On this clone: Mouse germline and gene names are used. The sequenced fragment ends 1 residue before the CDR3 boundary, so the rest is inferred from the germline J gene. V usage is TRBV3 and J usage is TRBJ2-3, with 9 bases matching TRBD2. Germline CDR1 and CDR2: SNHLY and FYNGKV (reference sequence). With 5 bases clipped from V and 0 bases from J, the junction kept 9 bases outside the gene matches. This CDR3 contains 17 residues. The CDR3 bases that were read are TGTGCCAGCAGCCCCCGGTTGGGGGGGCTTAGTGCAGAAACGCTGTAT. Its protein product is CASSPRLGGLSAETLY. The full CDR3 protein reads CASSPRLGGLSAETLYF. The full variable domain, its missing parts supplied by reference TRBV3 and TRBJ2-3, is GPKVLQIPSHQIIDMGQMVTLNCDPVSNHLYFYWYKQILGQQMEFLVNFYNGKVMEKSKLFKDQFSVERPDGSYFTLKIQPTALEDSAVYFCASSPRLGGLSAETLYFGSGTRLTVL.

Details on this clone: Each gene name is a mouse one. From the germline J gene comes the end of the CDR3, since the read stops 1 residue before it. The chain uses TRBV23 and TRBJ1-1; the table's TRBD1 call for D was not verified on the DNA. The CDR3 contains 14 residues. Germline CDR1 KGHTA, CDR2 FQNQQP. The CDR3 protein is CSSSQSTENTEVFF. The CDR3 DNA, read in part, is TGCTCCAGCAGTCAATCGACAGAAAACACAGAAGTCTTC.

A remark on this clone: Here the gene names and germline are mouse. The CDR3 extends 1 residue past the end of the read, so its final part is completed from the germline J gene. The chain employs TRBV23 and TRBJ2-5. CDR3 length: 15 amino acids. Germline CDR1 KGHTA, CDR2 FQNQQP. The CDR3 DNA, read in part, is TGCTCCAGCAGTCAATCGAAGGCAGACCAAGACACCCAGTAC. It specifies CSSSQSKADQDTQY. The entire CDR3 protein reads CSSSQSKADQDTQYF.

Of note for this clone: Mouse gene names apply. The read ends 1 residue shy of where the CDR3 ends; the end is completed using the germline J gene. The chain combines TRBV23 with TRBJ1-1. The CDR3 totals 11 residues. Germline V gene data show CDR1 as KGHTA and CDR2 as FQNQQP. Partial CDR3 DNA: TGCTCCAGCAGTCAGAAAGCAGAAGTCTTC. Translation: CSSSQKAEVF. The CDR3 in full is CSSSQKAEVFF. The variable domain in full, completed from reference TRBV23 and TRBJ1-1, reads DAAVTQKPRYLIKMKGQEAEMKCIPEKGHTAVFWYQQKQSKELKFLIYFQNQQPLDQIDMVKERFSAVCPSSSLCSLGIRTCEAEDSALYLCSSSQKAEVFFGKGTRLTVV.

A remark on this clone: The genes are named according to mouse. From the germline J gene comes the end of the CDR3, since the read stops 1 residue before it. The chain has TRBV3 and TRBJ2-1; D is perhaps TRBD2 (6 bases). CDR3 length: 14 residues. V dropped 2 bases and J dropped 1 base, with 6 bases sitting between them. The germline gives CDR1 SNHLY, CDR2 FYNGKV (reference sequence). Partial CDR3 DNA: TGTGCCAGCAGCTTACTGGGGAACTATGCTGAGCAGTTC. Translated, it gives CASSLLGNYAEQF. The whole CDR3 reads CASSLLGNYAEQFF.

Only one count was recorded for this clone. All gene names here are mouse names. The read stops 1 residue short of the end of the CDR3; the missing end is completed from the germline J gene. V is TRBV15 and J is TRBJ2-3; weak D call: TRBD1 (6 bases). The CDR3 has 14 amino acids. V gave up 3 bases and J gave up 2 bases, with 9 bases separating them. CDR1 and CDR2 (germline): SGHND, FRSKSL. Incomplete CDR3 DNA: TGTGCCAGCAGTTTGGGACAACTTGCAGAAACGCTGTAT. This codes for CASSLGQLAETLY. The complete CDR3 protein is CASSLGQLAETLYF.

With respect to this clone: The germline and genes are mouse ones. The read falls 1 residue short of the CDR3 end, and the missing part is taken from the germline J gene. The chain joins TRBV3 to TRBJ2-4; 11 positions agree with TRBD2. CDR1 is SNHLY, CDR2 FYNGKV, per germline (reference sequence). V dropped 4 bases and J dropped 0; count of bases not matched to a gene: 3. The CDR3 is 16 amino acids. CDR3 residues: CASSSGLGASQNTLYF. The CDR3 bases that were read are TGTGCCAGCAGCTCGGGACTGGGGGCTAGTCAAAACACCTTGTAC.

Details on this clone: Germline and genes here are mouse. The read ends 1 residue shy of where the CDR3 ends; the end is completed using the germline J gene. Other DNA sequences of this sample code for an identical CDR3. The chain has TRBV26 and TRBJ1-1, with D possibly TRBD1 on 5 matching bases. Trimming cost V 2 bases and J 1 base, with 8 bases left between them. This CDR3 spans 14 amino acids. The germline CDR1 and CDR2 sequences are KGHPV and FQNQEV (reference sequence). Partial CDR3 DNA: TGTGCCAGCAGTCTGACGGGGGGAAACACAGAAGTCTTC. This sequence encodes CASSLTGGNTEVF. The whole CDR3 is CASSLTGGNTEVFF.

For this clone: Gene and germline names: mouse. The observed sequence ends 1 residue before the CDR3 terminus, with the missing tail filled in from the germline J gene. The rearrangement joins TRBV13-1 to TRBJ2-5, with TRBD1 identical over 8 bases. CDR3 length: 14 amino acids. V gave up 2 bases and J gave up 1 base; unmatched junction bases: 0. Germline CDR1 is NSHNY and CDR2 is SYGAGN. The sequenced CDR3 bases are TGTGCCAGCAGTGAACAGGGGGACCAAGACACCCAGTAC. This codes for CASSEQGDQDTQY. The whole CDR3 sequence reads CASSEQGDQDTQYF.